This is a list of T cell receptor beta chains from one sample in a study of human T cells and chemical hapten exposure. From the RACE reads, TCRdb called clonotypes with MiXCR, one entry per CDR3 protein. The sample lists more than 65,000 distinct CDR3 sequences, 10% to 13% occurring once. The sample consisted of whole blood, taken in connection with sensitization to the hapten diphenylcyclopropenone (DPC). The receptors derive from a woman in her forties or fifties with alopecia areata. Some clones in this sample may be carry-over from other donors' samples. CDR3s include the opening cysteine and the closing phenylalanine or tryptophan. A D gene is named only where the DNA matches it firmly. Clone size, where shown, is once, few, many, or a class for clones that have expanded.

v_gene: TRBV3-1; j_gene: TRBJ2-6; d_gene: TRBD1; abundance: few; CDR3aa: CASSQRTGAVSGANVLTF; CDR3nt: TGTGCCAGCAGCCAACGGACAGGGGCCGTCTCTGGGGCCAACGTCCTGACTTTC
v_gene: TRBV6-6; j_gene: TRBJ1-2; d_gene: TRBD1; abundance: many; CDR3aa: CASSSGQVGPYGYTF; CDR3nt: TGTGCCAGCAGCTCAGGACAGGTTGGACCCTATGGCTACACCTTC
v_gene: TRBV19; j_gene: TRBJ1-4; d_gene: .; abundance: many; CDR3aa: CASSPRNNREKLFF; CDR3nt: TGTGCCAGTAGTCCGCGGAACAACAGGGAAAAACTGTTTTTT
v_gene: TRBV12-3/TRBV12-4; j_gene: TRBJ2-3; d_gene: .; abundance: .; CDR3aa: CASTPGPGRSTDTQYF; CDR3nt: TGTGCCAGCACCCCCGGACCCGGAAGAAGCACAGATACGCAGTATTTT
v_gene: TRBV28; j_gene: TRBJ1-1; d_gene: .; abundance: .; CDR3aa: CASSLAQWTEAFF; CDR3nt: TGTGCCAGCAGTTTGGCCCAGTGGACTGAAGCTTTCTTT
v_gene: TRBV7-7; j_gene: TRBJ1-4; d_gene: .; abundance: few; CDR3aa: CASSPGLNEKLFF; CDR3nt: TGTGCTAGCAGCCCAGGGCTGAACGAAAAACTGTTTTTT
v_gene: TRBV5-1; j_gene: TRBJ2-7; d_gene: .; abundance: .; CDR3aa: CASSFGQSSNEQYF; CDR3nt: TGCGCCAGCAGCTTCGGCCAGAGTTCGAACGAGCAGTACTTC
v_gene: TRBV28; j_gene: TRBJ1-4; d_gene: .; abundance: many; CDR3aa: CASRDGGREKLFF; CDR3nt: TGTGCCAGCAGGGATGGGGGCCGCGAAAAACTGTTTTTT
v_gene: TRBV28; j_gene: TRBJ1-1; d_gene: TRBD1; abundance: .; CDR3aa: CASTDGQARGFF; CDR3nt: TGTGCCAGCACCGACGGACAGGCCCGAGGTTTCTTT
v_gene: TRBV7-9; j_gene: TRBJ2-7; d_gene: .; abundance: many; CDR3aa: CASSHGRPGIDYEQYF; CDR3nt: TGTGCCAGCAGCCACGGACGGCCCGGGATCGACTACGAGCAGTACTTC
v_gene: TRBV2; j_gene: TRBJ1-2; d_gene: .; abundance: .; CDR3aa: CASSAIINYGYTF; CDR3nt: TGTGCCAGCAGTGCTATAATTAACTATGGCTACACCTTC
v_gene: TRBV5-4; j_gene: TRBJ1-2; d_gene: .; abundance: many; CDR3aa: CASSLSGYGYTF; CDR3nt: TGTGCCAGCAGCTTGTCCGGTTATGGCTACACCTTC
v_gene: TRBV12-3/TRBV12-4; j_gene: TRBJ1-5; d_gene: TRBD1; abundance: many; CDR3aa: CASSSTGGDQPQHF; CDR3nt: TGTGCCAGCAGTTCTACAGGGGGCGATCAGCCCCAGCATTTT
v_gene: TRBV3-1; j_gene: TRBJ2-1; d_gene: .; abundance: many; CDR3aa: CASSQGASSYNEQFF; CDR3nt: TGTGCCAGCAGCCAAGGTGCTAGCTCCTACAATGAGCAGTTCTTC
v_gene: TRBV7-9; j_gene: TRBJ2-6; d_gene: .; abundance: .; CDR3aa: CASSIYPTAHGANVLTF; CDR3nt: TGTGCCAGCAGTATCTATCCGACGGCACACGGGGCCAACGTCCTGACTTTC
v_gene: TRBV6-5; j_gene: TRBJ2-5; d_gene: TRBD1; abundance: .; CDR3aa: CASSYLDRAQETQYF; CDR3nt: TGTGCCAGCAGTTACCTCGACAGGGCCCAAGAGACCCAGTACTTC
v_gene: TRBV18; j_gene: TRBJ1-5; d_gene: .; abundance: few; CDR3aa: CASSPDVYQPQHF; CDR3nt: TGTGCCAGCTCACCAGACGTATACCAGCCCCAGCATTTT
v_gene: TRBV20-1; j_gene: TRBJ2-1; d_gene: .; abundance: many; CDR3aa: CSARETGLRSYNEQFF; CDR3nt: TGCAGTGCTAGAGAAACCGGTCTCCGTTCCTACAATGAGCAGTTCTTC
v_gene: TRBV2; j_gene: TRBJ1-1; d_gene: TRBD1; abundance: .; CDR3aa: CASSEAGQGLNTEAFF; CDR3nt: TGTGCCAGCAGTGAAGCGGGACAGGGGTTGAACACTGAAGCTTTCTTT
v_gene: TRBV29-1; j_gene: TRBJ2-5; d_gene: TRBD1; abundance: few; CDR3aa: CSVGTGKETQYF; CDR3nt: TGCAGCGTTGGGACAGGGAAGGAGACCCAGTACTTC
v_gene: TRBV11-2; j_gene: TRBJ1-2; d_gene: TRBD1; abundance: .; CDR3aa: CASSPGQGKDGYTF; CDR3nt: TGTGCCAGCAGCCCCGGACAGGGGAAGGATGGCTACACCTTC
v_gene: TRBV10-3; j_gene: TRBJ2-7; d_gene: .; abundance: few; CDR3aa: CAISPGGYEQYF; CDR3nt: TGTGCCATCAGCCCCGGGGGCTACGAGCAGTACTTC
v_gene: TRBV7-8; j_gene: TRBJ1-1; d_gene: .; abundance: few; CDR3aa: CASSLRLGGQNTEAFF; CDR3nt: TGTGCCAGCAGCTTACGGTTGGGGGGTCAGAACACTGAAGCTTTCTTT
v_gene: TRBV3-2; j_gene: TRBJ2-3; d_gene: .; abundance: .; CDR3aa: CASSQDHESGQGPDTQYF; CDR3nt: TGTGCCAGCAGCCAAGATCATGAGTCGGGACAGGGCCCAGATACGCAGTATTTT
v_gene: TRBV27; j_gene: TRBJ2-1; d_gene: .; abundance: .; CDR3aa: CASSAFPSYNEQFF; CDR3nt: TGTGCCAGCAGTGCTTTCCCCTCCTACAATGAGCAGTTCTTC
v_gene: TRBV20-1; j_gene: TRBJ1-4; d_gene: TRBD1; abundance: few; CDR3aa: CSARPGTGNEKLFF; CDR3nt: TGCAGTGCTAGACCCGGGACAGGGAATGAAAAACTGTTTTTT
v_gene: TRBV6-5; j_gene: TRBJ2-1; d_gene: .; abundance: few; CDR3aa: CASRQRGRTYNEQFF; CDR3nt: TGTGCCAGCAGACAGAGGGGAAGGACCTACAATGAGCAGTTCTTC
v_gene: TRBV29-1; j_gene: TRBJ2-3; d_gene: .; abundance: .; CDR3aa: CSVALTDTQYF; CDR3nt: TGCAGCGTTGCCCTCACAGATACGCAGTATTTT